The clone carrying this T cell receptor (beta chain) was detected only a few times. No antigen is known for it. A sort by CD45RO/CCR7/CD25/CD127/CD95/CD27 yielded CD4+ naive, central memory, regulatory and stem cell-like memory cells. Purity exceeding 95% was reached by all sorted populations. This record belongs to a study of beta chain features in type 1 diabetes. General observations from the study: Naive, central memory and Treg TCRB repertoires seemed to resemble each other more closely in patients than they did in healthy donors. Cells carrying high TCR expression could end up over-represented when cDNA is sequenced.

Of the isolated RNA, all was reverse transcribed, and so the sequenced material was expressed TCRB transcripts. TCRdb keeps only in-frame clones here, not all; method: immunoSEQ multiplex PCR. This table has almost 350,000 clones, under 8.5% appearing once. Input material: central memory CD4+ T cells from blood. This receptor was identified in a woman aged 18-30 years in good health.

CDR3: CASSQDILPLAKNIQYF. As DNA, the CDR3 is TGCGCCAGCAGCCAAGATATACTACCTCTAGCCAAAAACATTCAGTACTTC. This chain connects TRBV4-3 to TRBJ2-4; D ambiguous. CDR1 is LGHNA and CDR2 is YSLEER in the germline V gene. The CDR3 runs to 17 residues. Trimming removed 0 bases at V and 0 bases at J, with 12 bases between.